The 31 T cell receptor beta chains presented below share a single source sample, sequenced in a study of cytomegalovirus exposure and HLA in healthy donors. Only in-frame clones appear in the TCRdb table, and some are missing; sequencing was by immunoSEQ multiplex PCR. There are about 280,000 clones in the sample; just over 85% occur only once, and 1% lies in the top ten. Sequencing was carried out using PBMCs. These receptors came from a young woman in good health and CMV-seronegative.

This clone was found many times. The rearrangement uses TRBV7-2 and TRBJ2-7; D gene unclear. Looked up from germline, CDR1 is SGHTA and CDR2 is FQGNSA. The CDR3 covers 11 residues. V was trimmed by 2 bases and J by 4 bases, leaving 3 bases between them. CDR3 DNA: TGTGCCAGCAGCTTACGGTACGAGCAGTACTTC. Protein sequence: CASSLRYEQYF.

The chain combines TRBV7-9 with TRBJ2-7, with 8 positions matching TRBD1. Germline V CDR1 and CDR2: SEHNR, FQNEAQ (reference sequence). This CDR3 spans 15 amino acids. The trim removed 7 bases at V and 4 bases at J, leaving 12 bases unmatched. The CDR3 bases are TGTGCCAGCAAGGGCACCGCAGGGGGCGGGTACGAGCAGTACTTC. It yields the protein CASKGTAGGGYEQYF.

V and J are TRBV1 and TRBJ2-5; the DNA was not used to check the table's D call, TRBD2. TRBV1 is tagged as a pseudogene. CDR3 length: 17 residues. The CDR3 DNA reads TGCACCAGCAGCCAAGTCGGGCTAGCGGGGGTTGTAGAGACCCAGTACTTC. The encoded protein is CTSSQVGLAGVVETQYF.

This clone was seen a few times. V usage is TRBV2 and J usage is TRBJ2-7, with TRBD1 matching over 7 bases. Looked up from germline, CDR1 is SNHLY and CDR2 is FYNNEI. The CDR3 runs to 12 residues. The trim removed 4 bases at V and 4 bases at J, leaving 1 base unmatched. As DNA, the CDR3 is TGTGCCAGCAGTGCGACAGGGTACGAGCAGTACTTC. Translating gives CASSATGYEQYF.

This chain links TRBV7-2 with TRBJ2-7; 9 bases fit TRBD2. Germline V gene lookup returns CDR1 SGHTA and CDR2 FQGNSA. CDR3 length: 16 residues. V shed 5 bases, J shed 0 bases, and the junction held 8 bases outside the gene matches. The CDR3 region has the DNA TGTGCCAGCAGCAATTCCGGCGGGAGGGCCTCCTACGAGCAGTACTTC. This translates into CASSNSGGRASYEQYF.

The chain recombines TRBV6-5 with TRBJ1-2; 7 nucleotides line up with TRBD1. The germline V gene encodes CDR1 MNHEY and CDR2 SVGAGI. Trimming at V came to 5 bases and at J to 4 bases, leaving 10 bases not matched to a gene. The length of the CDR3 is 15 residues. The CDR3, as DNA: TGTGCCAGCAGTCCCCCGGGACAGCCGACCTATGGCTACACCTTC. The encoded protein is CASSPPGQPTYGYTF.

This chain links TRBV5-1 with TRBJ1-1; D possibly corresponds to TRBD1 (5 bases). V gave up 3 bases and J gave up 5 bases, with 17 bases separating them. The CDR3 is 15 amino acids. Germline CDR1 SGHRS, CDR2 YFSETQ. The chain's CDR3 is CASSWARAGRTEAFF. Written as DNA, the CDR3 is TGCGCCAGCAGCTGGGCTAGGGCAGGGCGGACTGAAGCTTTCTTT.

CDR3 DNA sequence: TGTGCCAGCAGTGAAGGACAGGGGGCCGCCGACACTGAAGCTTTCTTT. Translation: CASSEGQGAADTEAFF. The genes are TRBV6-1 and TRBJ1-1; 10 nucleotides line up with TRBD1. The germline gives CDR1 MNHNS, CDR2 SASEGT. V shed 1 base, J shed 3 bases, and the junction held 5 bases outside the gene matches. This CDR3 spans 16 amino acids.

This chain links TRBV5-1 with TRBJ1-1, with 9 bases lining up with TRBD1. Trimming cost V 2 bases and J 6 bases; bases outside gene matches: 2. This CDR3 is built from 13 residues. Germline CDR1 reads SGHRS; CDR2 reads YFSETQ. The CDR3: CASSLQGAAEAFF. CDR3 coding DNA: TGCGCCAGCAGCTTACAGGGGGCCGCTGAAGCTTTCTTT.

The chain combines TRBV9 with TRBJ2-5; 8 bases align to TRBD2. V was clipped by 2 bases and J by 5 bases; unmatched bases: 2. The CDR3 is made up of 13 amino acids. Germline V gives CDR1 SGDLS, CDR2 YYNGEE. This CDR3 is CASSVGGEETQYF. The DNA for the CDR3 is TGTGCCAGCAGCGTCGGGGGGGAGGAGACCCAGTACTTC.

The rearrangement links TRBV5-4 to TRBJ2-7; 7 bases are shared with TRBD1. The junction had 5 bases not matched to a gene; V was cut back by 0 bases and J by 5 bases. Germline V gene sequence: CDR1 SGHNT, CDR2 YYREEE (reference sequence). The CDR3 length is 14 residues. The CDR3 nucleotides read TGTGCCAGCAGCTTGGGGCAGGGGGTCCACGAGCAGTACTTC. The encoded protein is CASSLGQGVHEQYF.

The chain links TRBV14 to TRBJ2-7; TRBD2 matches at 11 bases. The CDR3 loop spans 16 amino acids. Germline lookup yields CDR1 SGHDN and CDR2 FVKESK. Losses at the gene ends were 1 base for V and 2 bases for J; bases not matched to a gene: 4. The CDR3 here is CASSQVGLAAAYEQYF. CDR3 nucleotide sequence: TGTGCCAGCAGCCAAGTGGGACTAGCGGCTGCCTACGAGCAGTACTTC.

The V gene is TRBV7-6, the J gene TRBJ2-7, with 10 bases matching TRBD1. V gave up 5 bases and J gave up 3 bases; unmatched junction bases: 7. Germline CDR1 SGHVS, CDR2 FNYEAQ. There are 15 residues in the CDR3. CDR3 region: CASSSDRGRIYEQYF. In nucleotides, the CDR3 is TGTGCCAGCAGCAGCGACAGGGGGCGGATCTACGAGCAGTACTTC.

The chain has TRBV11-3 and TRBJ2-4, with a possible D match to TRBD1 (6 bases). This CDR3 comprises 15 residues. Trimming shortened V by 4 bases and J by 0 bases, and 10 bases separated the two germline ends. CDR1 and CDR2 (germline): SGHNT, YENEEA. The CDR3 sequence: CASSSDSLAKNIQYF. The CDR3 bases are TGTGCCAGCAGCTCGGACAGTTTAGCCAAAAACATTCAGTACTTC.

The chain uses TRBV11-2 and TRBJ1-3; D not certain. Germline CDR1 SGHAT, CDR2 FQNNGV. The CDR3 is made up of 15 amino acids. Trimming cost V 2 bases and J 0 bases, with 8 bases left between them. CDR3 region: CASSLSGVSGNTIYF. CDR3 coding DNA: TGTGCCAGCAGCTTATCCGGGGTCTCTGGAAACACCATATATTTT.

The chain carries TRBV4-1 and TRBJ1-1; D may be TRBD1 (6 bases). CDR1 and CDR2 (germline): MGHRA, YSYEKL. V gave up 1 base and J gave up 5 bases, with 14 bases separating them. There are 15 residues in the CDR3. The CDR3 is CASSQVGLGGTEAFF. The CDR3 DNA follows: TGCGCCAGCAGCCAAGTAGGTCTAGGGGGAACTGAAGCTTTCTTT.

V is TRBV7-9 and J is TRBJ1-1, with D maybe TRBD1 (5 bases). The V gene's germline CDR1 is SEHNR and CDR2 FQNEAQ (reference sequence). Trimming shortened V by 1 base and J by 4 bases, and 13 bases separated the two germline ends. The CDR3 totals 15 residues. The CDR3 spells CASSLGPGGSTEAFF. The DNA for the CDR3 is TGTGCCAGCAGCTTAGGACCGGGGGGGTCCACTGAAGCTTTCTTT.

The J gene is TRBJ2-3, the V gene TRBV5-6, with 7 bases that match TRBD2. V lost 0 bases and J lost 4; bases outside the gene matches: 11. The germline CDR1 and CDR2 sequences are SGHDT and YYEEEE. This CDR3 has 17 residues. The CDR3 nucleotides read TGTGCCAGCAGCTTGGCCGAAGCGGGGCCGGGGGCAGATACGCAGTATTTT. Protein sequence: CASSLAEAGPGADTQYF.

The chain carries TRBV23-1 and TRBJ1-5; D is ambiguous. TRBV23-1 is an open reading frame whose function is uncertain. Trimming left V 3 bases short and J 4 bases short, with 16 bases between. The CDR3 is 16 residues long. The CDR3, as DNA: TGCGCCAGCAGTCAGGGCGATTATCGAAGGAATCAGCCCCAGCATTTT. It is translated as CASSQGDYRRNQPQHF.

With respect to this clone: The sample carries other DNA sequences with the same CDR3. The chain has TRBV27 and TRBJ2-7; possibly TRBD1 for D (5 bases). Germline CDR1 is MNHEY and CDR2 is SMNVEV (reference sequence). The length of the CDR3 is 14 residues. With 2 bases removed from V and 0 bases from J, the gap between germline ends came to 8 bases. The CDR3, as DNA: TGTGCCAGCAGTTTAGGGCAGGGCTCCTACGAGCAGTACTTC. Amino acid sequence: CASSLGQGSYEQYF.

V is TRBV10-3 and J is TRBJ2-7; no clear D gene. Per germline, CDR1 ENHRY and CDR2 SYGVKD. The CDR3 is made up of 13 amino acids. Trimming cost V 1 base and J 4 bases, with 8 bases left between them. The CDR3 sequence is CAISEYDSYEQYF. CDR3 bases: TGTGCCATCAGTGAGTATGACTCTTACGAGCAGTACTTC.

This clone was seen a single time. The chain uses TRBV27 and TRBJ2-1, with 7 bases lining up with TRBD2. The V and J ends lost 2 bases and 4 bases, in that order; junction bases with no gene match: 2. CDR3 size: 14 residues. Germline V gene sequence: CDR1 MNHEY, CDR2 SMNVEV (reference sequence). CDR3 bases: TGTGCCAGCAGTTTAAGGGGAGGGTACAATGAGCAGTTCTTC. Translated: CASSLRGGYNEQFF.

The chain recombines TRBV5-1 with TRBJ1-1, with 8 bases matching TRBD1. Per the germline V gene, CDR1 is SGHRS and CDR2 is YFSETQ. The CDR3 is made up of 15 amino acids. Losses at the gene ends were 2 bases for V and 4 bases for J; bases not matched to a gene: 7. This CDR3 is CASSFGQGRVTEAFF. CDR3 DNA: TGCGCCAGCAGCTTTGGACAGGGAAGGGTCACTGAAGCTTTCTTT.

This chain links TRBV6-6 with TRBJ2-7; 7 bases are shared with TRBD1. V dropped 6 bases and J dropped 2; count of bases not matched to a gene: 13. The CDR3 spans 16 residues. Per the germline V gene, CDR1 is MNHNY and CDR2 is SVGAGI (reference sequence). CDR3: CASSNTPGQRTYEQYF. The CDR3 nucleotides are TGTGCCAGCAGCAATACTCCGGGACAGCGCACCTACGAGCAGTACTTC.

This chain joins TRBV12-5 and TRBJ2-1; 11 bases fit TRBD2. V was clipped by 4 bases and J by 10 bases; unmatched bases: 12. This CDR3 region has 16 residues. Germline V gene data show CDR1 as LGHNT and CDR2 as FRNRAP. CDR3 residues: CASGSNSGRAPREQFF. CDR3 bases: TGTGCTAGTGGTTCCAATAGCGGGAGGGCCCCAAGAGAGCAGTTCTTC.

The chain uses TRBV6-4 and TRBJ2-7; 10 nucleotides match TRBD1. The germline CDR1 and CDR2 sequences are MRHNA and SNTAGT. V lost 4 bases and J lost 4; bases outside the gene matches: 4. The CDR3 length is 14 residues. The CDR3 region is CASSAGTGAYEQYF. Here the CDR3 DNA reads TGTGCCAGCAGTGCCGGGACAGGGGCATACGAGCAGTACTTC.

This sequence joins TRBV2 and TRBJ2-3, with 8 bases matching TRBD1. The CDR3 contains 15 residues. Germline V gives CDR1 SNHLY, CDR2 FYNNEI. Trimming at V came to 6 bases and at J to 0 bases, leaving 5 bases not matched to a gene. In DNA form, the CDR3 reads TGTGCCAGCAGGCCCGGGACAGGAAGCACAGATACGCAGTATTTT. It specifies CASRPGTGSTDTQYF.

The chain couples TRBV9 to TRBJ2-3; D possibly corresponds to TRBD2 (5 bases). The germline V gene has CDR1 SGDLS and CDR2 YYNGEE. V gave up 4 bases and J gave up 1 base, with 16 bases separating them. This CDR3 has 16 amino acids. This CDR3 is CASSRGTVRGTDTQYF. For the CDR3, the DNA is TGTGCCAGCAGCCGGGGAACAGTCAGAGGCACAGATACGCAGTATTTT.

The CDR3 bases are TGCGCCAGCAGGAGCCTTCGGGGCTACGAGCAGTACTTC. Its protein is CASRSLRGYEQYF. The chain is built from TRBV4-1 and TRBJ2-7; weak D call: TRBD2 (5 bases). Germline values: CDR1 MGHRA, CDR2 YSYEKL. The CDR3 is 13 amino acids. Trimming left V 6 bases short and J 3 bases short, with 12 bases between.

V usage is TRBV6-5 and J usage is TRBJ1-5, with D perhaps matching TRBD1 (5 bases). Deletions cut 4 bases from V and 1 base from J, with 8 bases between. There are 14 residues in the CDR3. CDR1 is MNHEY and CDR2 is SVGAGI in the germline V gene. The CDR3: CASSLGQSNQPQHF. The CDR3 coding sequence is TGTGCCAGCAGTTTAGGACAAAGCAATCAGCCCCAGCATTTT.

V and J are TRBV7-6 and TRBJ1-4, with D perhaps matching TRBD1 (5 bases). Trimming stripped 5 bases from V and 3 bases from J, with 10 bases between. Germline loops: CDR1 SGHVS, CDR2 FNYEAQ. There are 14 residues in the CDR3. In DNA, the CDR3 is TGTGCCAGCAGCGTAGACAGCCCTAATGAAAAACTGTTTTTT. It encodes CASSVDSPNEKLFF.